One and the same sample provided the 30 T cell receptor beta chains below, sequenced in a study of shared clonotypes between healthy human individuals. As defined, naive CD8 cells were CD45RO-negative and positively selected for CCR7, with terminally differentiated effector memory CD45RA+ cells excluded. TCRdb's copy holds only in-frame clones and misses some; the assay was immunoSEQ multiplex PCR. The top ten hold less than 0.25% of the sample, which has fewer than 1 million clones, about 96% seen once. Sequenced: naive CD8+ T cells sorted from blood. Receptors were obtained from a man between 25 and 39 years old in good health.

V usage is TRBV13 and J usage is TRBJ2-1; tentatively, D is TRBD1 or TRBD2 (5 bases each). Germline CDR1 reads PRHDT; CDR2 reads FYEKMQ (reference sequence). CDR3 length: 14 residues. Deletions cut 0 bases from V and 8 bases from J, with 11 bases between. CDR3 in amino acids: CASSLGGRGDEQFF. CDR3 nucleotides: TGTGCCAGCAGCTTAGGCGGTCGAGGGGATGAGCAGTTCTTC.

CDR3 sequence (DNA): TGTGCCAGCACACAGGGAAGCACAGATACGCAGTATTTT. Translating it yields CASTQGSTDTQYF. V gene TRBV9 combines with J gene TRBJ2-3; D is possibly TRBD1 (6 bases). The V and J ends lost 6 bases and 0 bases respectively, with 8 bases between them. CDR3 length: 13 amino acids. Per the germline V gene, CDR1 is SGDLS and CDR2 is YYNGEE.

This clone came up once. The chain couples TRBV5-6 to TRBJ2-7; maybe TRBD2 (6 bases). Trimming pared 1 base from V and 4 bases from J, leaving 9 bases between. This CDR3 region has 13 residues. Germline-derived CDR1 and CDR2 are SGHDT and YYEEEE. Here the CDR3 reads CASSLQGGYEQYF. The CDR3, as DNA: TGTGCCAGCAGCTTGCAGGGAGGATACGAGCAGTACTTC.

V and J are TRBV5-4 and TRBJ2-2; D is unresolved. This CDR3 has 14 amino acids. Germline V gene lookup returns CDR1 SGHNT and CDR2 YYREEE (reference sequence). V was trimmed by 0 bases and J by 5 bases, leaving 8 bases between them. The CDR3 region is CASSLEAGTGELFF. Written as DNA, the CDR3 is TGTGCCAGCAGCTTGGAGGCAGGTACCGGGGAGCTGTTTTTT.

This CDR3 reads CASSIYHGGQNEQFF. In nucleotides, the CDR3 is TGTGCCAGCAGCATCTACCACGGGGGACAAAATGAGCAGTTCTTC. The chain combines TRBV7-3 with TRBJ2-1, with D tentatively TRBD1 or TRBD2 (6 bases each). This CDR3 is built from 15 residues. In germline, CDR1 is SGHTA, CDR2 FQGTGA. Trimming left V 5 bases short and J 7 bases short, with 18 bases between.

The chain has TRBV2 and TRBJ1-1, with D tentatively TRBD1 (5 bases). The germline CDR1 and CDR2 sequences are SNHLY and FYNNEI. V was pared by 8 bases and J by 0 bases, with 7 bases between. The CDR3 runs 12 residues. CDR3 sequence (DNA): TGTGCCAGCCAGGGTATGAACACTGAAGCTTTCTTT. Encoded protein: CASQGMNTEAFF.

The chain couples TRBV9 to TRBJ2-2; D ambiguous. Trimming removed 4 bases at V and 2 bases at J, with 12 bases between. The CDR3 is 15 amino acids. Germline CDR1 and CDR2: SGDLS and YYNGEE. CDR3 nucleotide sequence: TGTGCCAGCAGCCCCCGGAGTGTTAACACCGGGGAGCTGTTTTTT. Translated, it gives CASSPRSVNTGELFF.

V gene TRBV10-1 combines with J gene TRBJ1-5; D not resolved. V was cut by 0 bases and J by 7 bases, with 7 bases left in between. CDR1 WNHNN and CDR2 SYGVQD come from the germline V gene (reference sequence). This CDR3 has 13 residues. The CDR3 region has the DNA TGCGCCAGCAGTGAGTCACAATCCCAGCCCCAGCATTTT. This gives the protein CASSESQSQPQHF.

The V gene is TRBV15, the J gene TRBJ1-5; D is perhaps TRBD1 (6 bases). Per the germline V gene, CDR1 is LNHNV and CDR2 is YYDKDF (reference sequence). Trimming shortened V by 0 bases and J by 4 bases, and 10 bases separated the two germline ends. This CDR3 contains 15 residues. CDR3 protein: CATSRDLTGNQPQHF. As DNA, the CDR3 is TGTGCCACCAGCAGAGATCTAACAGGGAATCAGCCCCAGCATTTT.

The V call is TRBV9, the J call TRBJ2-2, with D perhaps assigned TRBD1 or TRBD2 (6 bases each). This CDR3 region has 17 residues. Trimming stripped 7 bases from V and 4 bases from J, with 23 bases between. Germline values: CDR1 SGDLS, CDR2 YYNGEE. CDR3 amino acids: CASAGETGAVGTGELFF. The CDR3 DNA is TGTGCCAGCGCAGGGGAAACGGGAGCCGTCGGCACCGGGGAGCTGTTTTTT.

This chain connects TRBV6-5 to TRBJ2-7; tentatively, D is TRBD2 (5 bases). Trimming removed 2 bases at V and 3 bases at J, with 17 bases between. Per the germline V gene, CDR1 is MNHEY and CDR2 is SVGAGI. This CDR3 spans 16 amino acids. The chain's CDR3 is CASSYVGPSPNYEQYF. For the CDR3, the DNA is TGTGCCAGCAGTTACGTAGGGCCTAGCCCTAACTACGAGCAGTACTTC.

A word on this clone: Other DNA sequences of this sample code for an identical CDR3. The V and J genes are TRBV7-9 and TRBJ2-7, with 10 bases that match TRBD1. The germline V gene has CDR1 SEHNR and CDR2 FQNEAQ (reference sequence). V was pared by 5 bases and J by 3 bases, with 7 bases of the junction left unmatched. The CDR3 sequence is 15 residues long. CDR3 in amino acids: CASSVTGTGDYEQYF. The CDR3 bases are TGTGCCAGCAGCGTAACCGGGACAGGGGACTACGAGCAGTACTTC.

The V and J genes are TRBV19 and TRBJ2-7; TRBD1 agrees at 10 bases. V gave up 7 bases and J gave up 4 bases; unmatched junction bases: 7. The CDR3 contains 14 residues. The germline V gene has CDR1 LNHDA and CDR2 SQIVND (reference sequence). This CDR3 is CASNDRGLGYEQYF. The CDR3 coding sequence is TGTGCCAGTAACGACAGGGGGCTTGGGTACGAGCAGTACTTC.

The CDR3 region is CASSQDRGGTDTQYF. The CDR3 bases are TGCGCCAGCAGCCAAGATAGAGGGGGCACAGATACGCAGTATTTT. V is TRBV4-1 and J is TRBJ2-3; the D call may be TRBD1 or TRBD2 (5 bases each). CDR1 is MGHRA and CDR2 is YSYEKL in the germline V gene. The V end lost 0 bases, the J end lost 1 base, and 8 bases lay between the germline ends. The CDR3 is made up of 15 amino acids.

This rearrangement joins TRBV11-3 to TRBJ2-1; D is ambiguous. Per germline, CDR1 SGHNT and CDR2 YENEEA. This CDR3 is built from 15 residues. Trimming removed 5 bases at V and 5 bases at J, with 16 bases between. The CDR3 DNA sequence: TGTGCCAGCAGCCCGTGGGAAACGGTTAACAATGAGCAGTTCTTC. Amino acid sequence: CASSPWETVNNEQFF. Combining the CDR3 with reference TRBV11-3 and TRBJ2-1 gives the whole variable domain EAGVVQSPRYKIIEKKQPVAFWCNPISGHNTLYWYLQNLGQGPELLIRYENEEAVDDSQLPKDRFSAERLKGVDSTLKIQPAELGDSAVYLCASSPWETVNNEQFFGPGTRLTVL.

The chain employs TRBV29-1 and TRBJ2-2; 7 nucleotides align to TRBD1. V gave up 4 bases and J gave up 5 bases; unmatched junction bases: 4. The CDR3 is made up of 13 amino acids. The germline gives CDR1 SQVTM, CDR2 ANQGSEA. This CDR3 reads CSVGQGWTGELFF. CDR3 bases: TGCAGCGTTGGACAGGGATGGACCGGGGAGCTGTTTTTT.

V and J are TRBV13 and TRBJ2-2, with 8 bases identical to TRBD2. V was clipped by 5 bases and J by 0 bases; unmatched bases: 5. CDR1 is PRHDT and CDR2 is FYEKMQ in the germline V gene (reference sequence). The CDR3 runs 16 residues. The CDR3 nucleotides are TGTGCCAGCAGCCCCGGGGGGGGAGCGAACACCGGGGAGCTGTTTTTT. This codes for CASSPGGGANTGELFF.

V gene TRBV9 combines with J gene TRBJ2-1; 13 bases map to TRBD2. V shed 3 bases, J shed 4 bases, and the junction held 7 bases outside the gene matches. There are 17 residues in the CDR3. Looked up from germline, CDR1 is SGDLS and CDR2 is YYNGEE. The CDR3 DNA reads TGTGCCAGCAGCGAAGGACTAGCGGGAGACCTTTACAATGAGCAGTTCTTC. This encodes CASSEGLAGDLYNEQFF.

The gene calls are TRBV6-6 and TRBJ2-7; a possible D gene is TRBD1 (6 bases). This CDR3 spans 15 amino acids. Germline CDR1 MNHNY, CDR2 SVGAGI (reference sequence). The V end lost 6 bases, the J end lost 1 base, and 16 bases lay between the germline ends. The CDR3 sequence: CASSGTGITSYEQYF. The CDR3 DNA sequence: TGTGCCAGCAGCGGCACAGGGATCACTTCCTACGAGCAGTACTTC.

The chain is built from TRBV9 and TRBJ1-2, with 10 nucleotides matching TRBD1. The trim removed 0 bases at V and 3 bases at J, leaving 5 bases unmatched. CDR3 length equals 16 residues. The V gene's germline CDR1 is SGDLS and CDR2 YYNGEE. The CDR3 loop reads CASSVGGTGVDYGYTF. The CDR3 DNA reads TGTGCCAGCAGCGTAGGGGGGACAGGGGTCGACTATGGCTACACCTTC.

V usage is TRBV27 and J usage is TRBJ2-7, with 8 positions matching TRBD1. CDR1 MNHEY and CDR2 SMNVEV come from the germline V gene (reference sequence). The CDR3 has 13 residues. Germline trimming cut 8 bases from V and 6 bases from J; bases unmatched to any gene: 9. Written as DNA, the CDR3 is TGTGCCAGCTCAGGACAGGGTACCGGCGAGCAGTACTTC. Its translation is CASSGQGTGEQYF.

This chain joins TRBV5-6 and TRBJ2-1; 11 bases fit TRBD1. CDR3 size: 15 residues. The V gene end was trimmed by 4 bases and the J gene end by 3 bases; junction bases not matched to a gene: 3. Germline V lookup: CDR1 SGHDT, CDR2 YYEEEE. The CDR3 coding sequence is TGTGCCAGCAGCCGGGACAGGGGGAACTACAATGAGCAGTTCTTC. Protein product: CASSRDRGNYNEQFF.

This rearrangement joins TRBV13 to TRBJ2-7; 8 bases line up with TRBD1. The CDR3 loop spans 16 amino acids. CDR1 is PRHDT and CDR2 is FYEKMQ in the germline V gene (reference sequence). After removal of 5 bases from V and 1 base from J, the junction contained 10 bases not matched to a gene. The CDR3, as DNA: TGTGCCAGCAGCCGAAGAAGGGACAGGTTTTCCTACGAGCAGTACTTC. This translates into CASSRRRDRFSYEQYF.

This chain joins TRBV6-6 and TRBJ1-4; weak D call: TRBD1 (6 bases). Germline CDR1 reads MNHNY; CDR2 reads SVGAGI (reference sequence). V lost 2 bases to trimming and J lost 3 bases, with 10 bases between them. The CDR3 totals 15 residues. CDR3: CASSYRGWANEKLFF. CDR3 DNA sequence: TGTGCCAGCAGTTACAGGGGGTGGGCTAATGAAAAACTGTTTTTT.

V usage is TRBV13 and J usage is TRBJ2-2, with D hard to call. The germline V and J ends were trimmed by 2 bases and 7 bases, with 5 bases remaining between them. The CDR3 sequence is 12 residues long. CDR1 and CDR2 (germline): PRHDT, FYEKMQ (reference sequence). For the CDR3, the DNA is TGTGCCAGCAGCTTACTTAGCGGGGAGCTGTTTTTT. Encoded protein: CASSLLSGELFF.

This clone was recorded only once. The J gene is TRBJ2-7, the V gene TRBV5-1; 7 bases fit TRBD1. The ends lost 3 bases at V and 5 bases at J; junction bases unmatched: 14. There are 16 residues in the CDR3. The germline V gene encodes CDR1 SGHRS and CDR2 YFSETQ. The CDR3 DNA is TGCGCCAGCAGCTCTCGACCGAGGGGGCGACTCCACGAGCAGTACTTC. Translated: CASSSRPRGRLHEQYF.

CDR3 sequence reads: CASRGGRGYNEQFF. The CDR3, as DNA: TGTGCCAGCAGAGGTGGCAGGGGATACAATGAGCAGTTCTTC. V is TRBV2 and J is TRBJ2-1; D possibly corresponds to TRBD1 (6 bases). The CDR3 loop spans 14 amino acids. V lost 6 bases and J lost 4, with 13 bases in between. The germline CDR1 and CDR2 sequences are SNHLY and FYNNEI.

This chain joins TRBV19 and TRBJ1-5, with D hard to call. Trimming shortened V by 11 bases and J by 3 bases, and 11 bases separated the two germline ends. The CDR3 sequence is 12 residues long. Per the germline V gene, CDR1 is LNHDA and CDR2 is SQIVND (reference sequence). The CDR3 here is CAGSANNQPQHF. CDR3 sequence (DNA): TGTGCCGGAAGTGCTAACAATCAGCCCCAGCATTTT.

The chain combines TRBV7-8 with TRBJ2-1; 8 positions agree with TRBD2. With V trimmed by 2 bases and J by 0 bases, 0 bases remained unmatched. CDR3 length equals 15 residues. Germline CDR1 and CDR2: SGHVS and FQNEAQ. The DNA for the CDR3 is TGTGCCAGCAGCTTAAGCGGGAGCTCCTACAATGAGCAGTTCTTC. Translated: CASSLSGSSYNEQFF. Using reference TRBV7-8 and TRBJ2-1 for the parts outside the CDR3, the full variable domain is GAGVSQSPRYKVAKRGQDVALRCDPISGHVSLFWYQQALGQGPEFLTYFQNEAQLDKSGLPSDRFFAERPEGSVSTLKIQRTQQEDSAVYLCASSLSGSSYNEQFFGPGTRLTVL.

The rearrangement links TRBV7-6 to TRBJ2-2, with D perhaps matching TRBD2 (5 bases). CDR3 length: 16 amino acids. V was cut by 1 base and J by 3 bases, with 12 bases left in between. In germline, CDR1 is SGHVS, CDR2 FNYEAQ. The CDR3 loop reads CASSLVEGLDTGELFF. The CDR3 DNA sequence: TGTGCCAGCAGCTTAGTTGAGGGCCTGGACACCGGGGAGCTGTTTTTT. The whole variable domain, remainder taken from reference TRBV7-6 and TRBJ2-2, is GAGVSQSPRYKVTKRGQDVALRCDPISGHVSLYWYRQALGQGPEFLTYFNYEAQQDKSGLPNDRFSAERPEGSISTLTIQRTEQRDSAMYRCASSLVEGLDTGELFFGEGSRLTVL.